A single sample gave rise to the 11 T cell receptor beta chains below, sequenced in a study of blood T cell repertoires in COVID-19. Repertoires were generated with immunoSEQ multiplex PCR, while TCRdb's copy carries only in-frame clones and drops some. There are around 620,000 clones in the sample; approximately 90% occur only once, and under 0.3% lies in the top ten. Sequencing used peripheral blood. Receptors were obtained from a woman aged 18-35 years with acute or convalescent COVID-19.

The V call is TRBV21-1, the J call TRBJ2-7; the tabulated D call, TRBD1, remains unverified against the DNA. TRBV21-1 is described as a pseudogene. The CDR3 totals 14 residues. The CDR3 nucleotides read TGTGCCAGCAGCCGACGGACAGGGGGCCACGAGCAGTACTTC. It codes for CASSRRTGGHEQYF.

This clone was seen a single time. This chain joins TRBV30 and TRBJ1-3; D possibly corresponds to TRBD1 (6 bases). V was pared by 3 bases and J by 3 bases, with 12 bases between. The CDR3 totals 14 residues. CDR1 is GTSNPN and CDR2 is SVGIG in the germline V gene (reference sequence). This chain's CDR3 is CAWSQGTSGNTIYF. CDR3 nucleotide sequence: TGTGCCTGGAGCCAGGGGACTAGTGGAAACACCATATATTTT.

This clone was seen a handful of times. V usage is TRBV7-2 and J usage is TRBJ1-5, with a tentative D call TRBD1 (6 bases). Germline assignment: CDR1 SGHTA and CDR2 FQGNSA. The CDR3 covers 13 residues. Trimming removed 7 bases at V and 6 bases at J, with 13 bases between. In nucleotides, the CDR3 is TGTGCCAGCAATCAGGGGCCGGGTCAGCCCCAGCATTTT. Protein product: CASNQGPGQPQHF.

This chain joins TRBV7-2 and TRBJ1-2; the match to TRBD1 covers 7 bases. The V and J ends lost 1 base and 6 bases, in that order; junction bases with no gene match: 14. Germline V lookup: CDR1 SGHTA, CDR2 FQGNSA. This CDR3 spans 17 amino acids. For the CDR3, the DNA is TGTGCCAGCAGCTTAGGGTTGCCAGGGGGTTGGGAGAATGGCTACACCTTC. Its protein product is CASSLGLPGGWENGYTF.

The rearrangement uses TRBV27 and TRBJ1-2, with 8 bases lining up with TRBD1. The V and J ends lost 2 bases and 5 bases, in that order; junction bases with no gene match: 4. Germline V lookup: CDR1 MNHEY, CDR2 SMNVEV (reference sequence). CDR3 length: 14 amino acids. The CDR3 region is CASSLTQGAYGYTF. CDR3 DNA sequence: TGTGCCAGCAGTTTAACCCAGGGGGCTTATGGCTACACCTTC.

This chain joins TRBV6-2 or TRBV6-3 and TRBJ2-5; 8 positions agree with TRBD2. The trim removed 5 bases at V and 2 bases at J, leaving 4 bases unmatched. This CDR3 has 14 residues. From germline, CDR1 is MNHEY and CDR2 SVGEGT. CDR3: CASSSGGAQETQYF. As DNA, the CDR3 is TGTGCCAGCAGTAGCGGGGGAGCTCAAGAGACCCAGTACTTC.

This chain joins TRBV23-1 and TRBJ1-1, with D perhaps TRBD1 (5 bases). TRBV23-1 is an open reading frame whose function is uncertain. Trimming pared 0 bases from V and 7 bases from J, leaving 6 bases between. This CDR3 has 12 amino acids. CDR3 loop: CASSQSGGEAFF. The CDR3 bases are TGCGCCAGCAGTCAATCGGGGGGTGAAGCTTTCTTT.

This rearrangement joins TRBV5-1 to TRBJ2-3; TRBD1 matches at 7 bases. Germline-derived CDR1 and CDR2 are SGHRS and YFSETQ. V shed 0 bases, J shed 0 bases, and the junction held 4 bases outside the gene matches. CDR3 size: 16 residues. The CDR3 DNA reads TGCGCCAGCAGCTTGGGGGGGACAGCTAGCACAGATACGCAGTATTTT. This sequence encodes CASSLGGTASTDTQYF. Variable domain in full (rest from reference TRBV5-1 and TRBJ2-3): KAGVTQTPRYLIKTRGQQVTLSCSPISGHRSVSWYQQTPGQGLQFLFEYFSETQRNKGNFPGRFSGRQFSNSRSEMNVSTLELGDSALYLCASSLGGTASTDTQYFGPGTRLTVL.

The chain carries TRBV24-1 and TRBJ1-5, with D perhaps matching TRBD1 (6 bases). V lost 9 bases to trimming and J lost 7 bases, with 15 bases between them. From germline, CDR1 is KGHDR and CDR2 SFDVKD. The CDR3 has 13 amino acids. The CDR3 sequence is CATATGLGQPQHF. For the CDR3, the DNA is TGTGCCACCGCTACAGGGTTGGGACAGCCCCAGCATTTT.

This clone was detected once. The rearrangement joins TRBV11-3 to TRBJ2-1; 14 bases align to TRBD2. The CDR3 spans 16 residues. The V segment lost 5 bases and the J segment 7 bases; nucleotides outside the gene matches: 7. Germline-derived CDR1 and CDR2 are SGHNT and YENEEA. CDR3 region: CASSPWGLAGDNEQFF. The CDR3 nucleotides are TGTGCCAGCAGCCCCTGGGGACTAGCGGGGGATAATGAGCAGTTCTTC.

The CDR3 nucleotides are TGTGCCTGGGTGTGGCGGGGGGCCCCAGATACGCAGTATTTT. This translates into CAWVWRGAPDTQYF. The genes are TRBV30 and TRBJ2-3, with 8 bases identical to TRBD2. The CDR3 sequence is 14 residues long. Trimming cost V 5 bases and J 4 bases; bases outside gene matches: 8. CDR1 and CDR2 (germline): GTSNPN, SVGIG (reference sequence).